This T cell receptor beta chain was profiled in a study of blood T cell repertoires in COVID-19. Study processing details: Reference gene primers were amplified, and this amplification served to estimate nucleated cell counts. Sequenced by immunoSEQ multiplex PCR; TCRdb stores in-frame clones only, minus some. V, J and clone size are those of that table, while D and trimming were read from the DNA. The profile shows 250,000 to 350,000 clones, about 87% of them singletons. CDR3 length equals 14 residues. Looked up from germline, CDR1 is SGHNT and CDR2 is YYREEE (reference sequence). V gave up 4 bases and J gave up 3 bases, with 13 bases separating them.

Sample: peripheral blood. This chain joins TRBV5-4 and TRBJ1-2; possible D gene TRBD1, 5 bases. The TCR originated in a woman aged 45-60 years with COVID-19, enrolled during active disease. CDR3 sequence: CASSGGLTDYGYTF. Written as DNA, the CDR3 is TGTGCCAGCAGCGGGGGACTGACCGACTATGGCTACACCTTC.